The next 24 T cell receptor beta chains were all read from a single sample in a study of blood T cell repertoires in COVID-19. Profiled with immunoSEQ multiplex PCR; TCRdb holds only in-frame clones, not every one. The sample has 200,000 to 300,000 clones, 86% seen once; the top ten hold roughly 2.6%. Sequences were obtained from PBMCs or T cells enriched from blood (not recorded which). The receptors here all came from a woman aged 18 to 35 who had recovered from COVID-19.

This chain uses TRBV3-1 (or the pseudogene TRBV3-2) with TRBJ2-7; TRBD1 aligns across 10 bases. V was clipped by 4 bases and J by 3 bases; unmatched bases: 3. The CDR3 runs to 14 residues. The germline V gene has CDR1 LGHDT and CDR2 YNNKEL (reference sequence). The CDR3 loop is CASSPTGGFYEQYF. The CDR3 DNA reads TGTGCCAGCAGCCCGACAGGGGGCTTCTACGAGCAGTACTTC.

This sequence joins TRBV4-1 and TRBJ1-6, with D maybe TRBD1 (5 bases). Trimming took off 1 base at V and 14 bases at J, with 18 bases between the two ends. Germline assignment: CDR1 MGHRA and CDR2 YSYEKL. There are 15 residues in the CDR3. This CDR3 reads CASSQAVNREDTLHF. The CDR3 DNA reads as TGCGCCAGCAGCCAAGCGGTTAACCGTGAGGACACCCTCCACTTT.

The genes are TRBV9 and TRBJ1-2; D uncertain. From germline, CDR1 is SGDLS and CDR2 YYNGEE. Deletions cut 1 base from V and 8 bases from J, with 30 bases between. The CDR3 extends over 19 amino acids. The CDR3 DNA is TGTGCCAGCAGCGTAACCCCAAGAGAACTAGAGGTCCCTCCGGGAGGCTACACCTTC. Amino acid sequence: CASSVTPRELEVPPGGYTF.

The sample holds one count of this clone. V and J are TRBV4-2 and TRBJ1-4, with 9 bases identical to TRBD1. There are 18 residues in the CDR3. V lost 2 bases to trimming and J lost 8 bases; unmatched junction nucleotides: 15. CDR1 and CDR2 (germline): LGHNA, YNFKEQ. CDR3 sequence: CASSQRVGTGPGGEKLFF. Written as DNA, the CDR3 is TGTGCCAGCAGCCAACGGGTGGGGACAGGGCCGGGTGGAGAAAAACTGTTTTTT.

This clone has a single count. The chain uses TRBV18 and TRBJ2-7; D possibly corresponds to TRBD1 (7 bases). Germline V gives CDR1 KGHSH, CDR2 LQKENI. Trimming cost V 0 bases and J 5 bases, with 11 bases left between them. The CDR3 length is 14 residues. CDR3 DNA sequence: TGTGCCAGCTCACCACCGGGCAGGGGGGACGAGCAGTACTTC. Encoded protein: CASSPPGRGDEQYF.

This clone has only one observation. The chain uses TRBV9 and TRBJ2-3; D is ambiguous. Looked up from germline, CDR1 is SGDLS and CDR2 is YYNGEE. CDR3 length: 16 amino acids. V gave up 4 bases and J gave up 1 base, with 16 bases separating them. CDR3: CASSPRRNTGTDTQYF. The CDR3 nucleotides read TGTGCCAGCAGCCCCCGTCGTAATACAGGCACAGATACGCAGTATTTT.

As to this clone: The junction departs from the called germline gene at one end, perhaps through a read error. CDR3 coding DNA: TGTGCCAGCAGAGAAGGGGGCCAAGGTATAGAGACCCAGTACTTC. It translates to CASREGGQGIETQYF. The rearrangement links TRBV2 to TRBJ2-5; 7 bases map to TRBD1. The CDR3 runs to 15 residues. Germline V lookup: CDR1 SNHLY, CDR2 FYNNEI.

The chain recombines TRBV11-2 with TRBJ2-7, with 13 positions matching TRBD2. J gave up 6 bases and V 3 bases, and 5 bases lay outside the gene matches. The CDR3 runs 15 residues. Germline loops: CDR1 SGHAT, CDR2 FQNNGV. CDR3 DNA sequence: TGTGCCAGCAGCTTCCCGGGACTAGCGGGAAGCGAGCAGTACTTC. Amino acid sequence: CASSFPGLAGSEQYF.

V and J are TRBV27 and TRBJ2-2, with D perhaps TRBD1 (5 bases). CDR1 is MNHEY, CDR2 SMNVEV, per germline (reference sequence). The CDR3 contains 16 residues. V lost 1 base and J lost 1, with 10 bases in between. CDR3 protein: CASSLYAQGNTGELFF. DNA of the CDR3: TGTGCCAGCAGTTTATACGCCCAGGGGAACACCGGGGAGCTGTTTTTT.

V is TRBV7-2 and J is TRBJ1-1; D is perhaps TRBD1 (6 bases). Germline V gives CDR1 SGHTA, CDR2 FQGNSA. The CDR3 consists of 13 residues. Trimming removed 2 bases at V and 4 bases at J, with 8 bases between. Written as DNA, the CDR3 is TGTGCCAGCAGCTTAAGGGGGAGCACTGAAGCTTTCTTT. Amino acids: CASSLRGSTEAFF.

This clone has just a few counts. The chain joins TRBV5-1 to TRBJ2-7; TRBD2 aligns across 8 bases. The length of the CDR3 is 16 residues. Germline V gives CDR1 SGHRS, CDR2 YFSETQ. The junction had 11 bases not matched to a gene; V was cut back by 1 base and J by 5 bases. The DNA for the CDR3 is TGCGCCAGCAGCTTGAACGCGGGAGGACCGTCGGACGAGCAGTACTTC. Protein sequence: CASSLNAGGPSDEQYF.

The chain employs TRBV19 and TRBJ1-1; D call uncertain. The germline V gene encodes CDR1 LNHDA and CDR2 SQIVND (reference sequence). The CDR3 sequence is 14 residues long. The V end lost 7 bases, the J end lost 3 bases, and 15 bases lay between the germline ends. The chain's CDR3 is CASTERGGHTEAFF. The CDR3 nucleotides read TGTGCCAGTACCGAGCGTGGCGGCCACACTGAAGCTTTCTTT. Full variable domain (remainder filled in from reference TRBV19 and TRBJ1-1): DGGITQSPKYLFRKEGQNVTLSCEQNLNHDAMYWYRQDPGQGLRLIYYSQIVNDFQKGDIAEGYSVSREKKESFPLTVTSAQKNPTAFYLCASTERGGHTEAFFGQGTRLTVV.

V usage is TRBV20-1 and J usage is TRBJ2-1; TRBD2 matches at 7 bases. In germline, CDR1 is DFQATT, CDR2 SNEGSKA (reference sequence). The CDR3 consists of 11 residues. V lost 6 bases and J lost 10; bases outside the gene matches: 6. The CDR3 nucleotides are TGCAGTGCGCCAGCGGGGTGGGAGCAGTTCTTC. It specifies CSAPAGWEQFF.

V gene TRBV6-2 or TRBV6-3 combines with J gene TRBJ2-7, with 7 bases matching TRBD1. The CDR3 is made up of 15 amino acids. The ends lost 4 bases at V and 0 bases at J; junction bases unmatched: 6. CDR1 and CDR2 (germline): MNHEY, SVGEGT. DNA for the CDR3: TGTGCCAGCAGTTCCCTAACAGGGGCCTCCTACGAGCAGTACTTC. Amino acid sequence: CASSSLTGASYEQYF.

This clone was detected once. The V and J genes are TRBV19 and TRBJ1-2, with a tentative D call TRBD1 (6 bases). Trimming took off 4 bases at V and 1 base at J, with 10 bases between the two ends. CDR1 and CDR2 (germline): LNHDA, SQIVND (reference sequence). This CDR3 region has 14 residues. CDR3 in DNA: TGTGCCAGTAGTACCCAGGGGTATAACTATGGCTACACCTTC. It is translated as CASSTQGYNYGYTF. The whole variable domain, remainder taken from reference TRBV19 and TRBJ1-2, is DGGITQSPKYLFRKEGQNVTLSCEQNLNHDAMYWYRQDPGQGLRLIYYSQIVNDFQKGDIAEGYSVSREKKESFPLTVTSAQKNPTAFYLCASSTQGYNYGYTFGSGTRLTVV.

The chain is built from TRBV10-3 and TRBJ1-5; 9 bases agree with TRBD1. The CDR3 has 15 residues. Germline V gives CDR1 ENHRY, CDR2 SYGVKD. J lost 5 bases, V lost 5 bases, and 7 bases had no gene match. The CDR3 spells CAISRGRDRDQPQHF. The CDR3 nucleotides read TGTGCCATCAGTAGGGGCCGGGACAGGGATCAGCCCCAGCATTTT.

This rearrangement joins TRBV5-1 to TRBJ1-1; 8 bases line up with TRBD1. CDR1 and CDR2 from the germline V gene are SGHRS and YFSETQ. Trimming took 4 bases from V and 0 from J; bases not matched to a gene: 2. The CDR3 is 14 residues long. The CDR3 region is CASSGDRMNTEAFF. The DNA for the CDR3 is TGCGCCAGCAGCGGGGACAGGATGAACACTGAAGCTTTCTTT.

The chain links TRBV5-1 to TRBJ2-2; 10 positions match TRBD2. Germline V gene lookup returns CDR1 SGHRS and CDR2 YFSETQ. The CDR3 is made up of 16 amino acids. Germline trimming cut 1 base from V and 2 bases from J; bases unmatched to any gene: 2. CDR3: CASSLRTSGNTGELFF. CDR3 sequence (DNA): TGCGCCAGCAGCTTGAGGACTAGCGGAAACACCGGGGAGCTGTTTTTT.

V is TRBV18 and J is TRBJ1-2, with D maybe TRBD1 (5 bases). Trimming removed 2 bases from V and 4 bases from J, with 11 bases in between. The CDR3 is 14 residues long. Germline-derived CDR1 and CDR2 are KGHSH and LQKENI. The DNA of the CDR3 is TGTGCCAGCTCACCAGAATTTGGGGCCTATGGCTACACCTTC. Encoded protein: CASSPEFGAYGYTF.

The chain employs TRBV3-1 (or the pseudogene TRBV3-2) and TRBJ1-6, with D possibly matching TRBD1 (5 bases). Germline V gives CDR1 LGHDT, CDR2 YNNKEL (reference sequence). The CDR3 runs 17 residues. The V end was cut by 0 bases, the J end by 5 bases, with 14 bases between. The CDR3 coding sequence is TGTGCCAGCAGCCAAGATCAAAGACAGAGTAATAATTCACCCCTCCACTTT. Its protein product is CASSQDQRQSNNSPLHF.

The chain uses TRBV4-2 and TRBJ2-1, with 9 bases aligning to TRBD2. Trimming at V came to 0 bases and at J to 0 bases, leaving 6 bases not matched to a gene. Germline CDR1 reads LGHNA; CDR2 reads YNFKEQ. This CDR3 has 18 residues. In nucleotides, the CDR3 is TGTGCCAGCAGCCAAGATAGCGGGAGCGCCTACTCCTACAATGAGCAGTTCTTC. Amino acid sequence: CASSQDSGSAYSYNEQFF.

The J gene is TRBJ1-2, the V gene TRBV12-3 or TRBV12-4; possible D gene TRBD1, 6 bases. CDR3 size: 13 residues. Trimming took off 5 bases at V and 7 bases at J, with 14 bases between the two ends. This chain's CDR3 is CASSPTGTGGYTF. CDR3 nucleotide sequence: TGTGCCAGCAGTCCTACAGGGACGGGTGGCTACACCTTC.

This clone was picked up a small number of times. This chain uses TRBV25-1 with TRBJ1-2, with D unclear. Germline V gene lookup returns CDR1 MGHDK and CDR2 SYGVNS. The CDR3 sequence is 14 residues long. V shed 1 base and J shed 4 bases, with 10 bases lying between them. The CDR3 spells CASSEFSSLYGYTF. The CDR3 nucleotides read TGTGCCAGCAGTGAATTTTCCAGTCTCTATGGCTACACCTTC.

The chain joins TRBV4-1 to TRBJ2-3; D is unclear. In germline, CDR1 is MGHRA, CDR2 YSYEKL. This CDR3 has 11 amino acids. The V gene lost 10 bases and the J gene lost 2 bases, with 7 bases spanning the gap. The CDR3 DNA sequence: TGCGCCACCCAGAACACAGATACGCAGTATTTT. Translated, it gives CATQNTDTQYF.